This T cell receptor (beta chain) was obtained from a study of cytomegalovirus exposure and HLA in healthy donors. Overall study context: Roughly 170 million T cells yielded 117 million unique TCR beta sequences in earlier analysis. Study findings and constraints: The study assumed roughly uniform donor sequencing depth for presence/absence analyses. The HLA-A and HLA-B alleles of most subjects were reportedly predicted accurately from TCR beta sequences. Under in vitro conditions, three CMV-associated chains were confirmed as specific for CMV antigens.

A note on this clone: Its target is not known.

60 Vbeta and 13 Jbeta primers were used in PCR. Profiling relied on immunoSEQ multiplex PCR, and the TCRdb table lists in-frame clones only, not all of them. The sample has about 89,000 clones; roughly three fifths are singletons. Sequenced input: PBMCs. The receptor comes from a woman in her thirties in good health and CMV-seronegative.

The CDR3 loop is CASREDRYNSPLHF. The CDR3, as DNA: TGTGCCAGCAGAGAGGACAGGTATAATTCACCCCTCCACTTT. The chain links TRBV28 to TRBJ1-6, with 7 bases matching TRBD1. Trimming at V came to 6 bases and at J to 4 bases, leaving 3 bases not matched to a gene. The germline CDR1 and CDR2 sequences are MDHEN and SYDVKM. CDR3 length: 14 amino acids.